One and the same sample provided the 25 T cell receptor beta chains below, sequenced in a study of cytomegalovirus exposure and HLA in healthy donors. 13 Jbeta primers and 60 Vbeta primers were used for the PCR. The protocol was immunoSEQ multiplex PCR, while the TCRdb copy is restricted to in-frame clones and leaves out a portion. The table shows some 190,000 clones, with 8.5% to 10% occurring only once. The sequenced material came from PBMCs. All receptors derive from a woman between 25 and 40 years old in good health and CMV-seropositive.

This clone was observed a handful of times. The gene calls are TRBV5-1 and TRBJ2-2; D is unclear. Germline CDR1 reads SGHRS; CDR2 reads YFSETQ. Trimming removed 0 bases at V and 1 base at J, with 10 bases between. This CDR3 has 16 residues. The CDR3 is CASSLGGSLNTGELFF. The CDR3 DNA sequence: TGCGCCAGCAGCTTGGGTGGCAGTCTGAACACCGGGGAGCTGTTTTTT.

This clone turned up a few times. This chain links TRBV23-1 with TRBJ2-4, with 9 bases aligning to TRBD2. TRBV23-1 is given ORF status, its function remaining uncertain. The CDR3 spans 16 residues. V trimming: 5 bases; J trimming: 5 bases; junction bases outside the gene matches: 10. The DNA for the CDR3 is TGCGCCAGCAGTTTTGGCCGGACTAGCGAGGAAAACATTCAGTACTTC. It translates to CASSFGRTSEENIQYF.

This clone was counted a few times. This chain connects TRBV5-1 to TRBJ2-2, with TRBD2 matching 10 bases. The junction had 9 bases not matched to a gene; V was cut back by 4 bases and J by 6 bases. CDR1 and CDR2 from the germline V gene are SGHRS and YFSETQ. The CDR3 is 16 residues long. The CDR3 here is CASSAQGLARAGELFF. The CDR3, as DNA: TGCGCCAGCAGCGCCCAGGGACTAGCGAGGGCCGGGGAGCTGTTTTTT.

V gene TRBV4-2 combines with J gene TRBJ2-2; tentatively, D is TRBD2 (6 bases). V was shortened by 0 bases and J by 3 bases, with 14 bases between the two germline ends. Germline CDR1 LGHNA, CDR2 YNFKEQ. The CDR3 has 17 residues. DNA of the CDR3: TGTGCCAGCAGCCAAGAAGTCGGCGGGACCTACACCGGGGAGCTGTTTTTT. Protein product: CASSQEVGGTYTGELFF.

Worth noting for this clone: The same CDR3 arises from other DNA sequences in this sample as well. As DNA, the CDR3 is TGTGCCAGCAGCTCGCGAGGGGGAAGCACAGATACGCAGTATTTT. It specifies CASSSRGGSTDTQYF. The V gene is TRBV6-5, the J gene TRBJ2-3; maybe TRBD1 (6 bases). CDR1 MNHEY and CDR2 SVGAGI come from the germline V gene. This CDR3 has 15 residues. V lost 6 bases, J lost 0 bases, and 13 bases lay in between.

The V gene is TRBV2, the J gene TRBJ1-2; D unclear. The CDR3 length is 13 residues. The germline V gene has CDR1 SNHLY and CDR2 FYNNEI. V was trimmed by 4 bases and J by 5 bases, leaving 11 bases between them. Here the CDR3 DNA reads TGTGCCAGCAGTGTGTTCGCTGAGTATGGCTACACCTTC. Translating it yields CASSVFAEYGYTF.

This clone has only a few counts. This chain uses TRBV5-1 with TRBJ2-7; weak D call: TRBD2 (6 bases). Trimming pared 4 bases from V and 6 bases from J, leaving 14 bases between. This CDR3 region has 13 residues. CDR1 is SGHRS and CDR2 is YFSETQ in the germline V gene. The CDR3 DNA is TGCGCCAGCAGCCCACTGCTGGGGGGCGAGCAGTACTTC. This codes for CASSPLLGGEQYF. Based on the CDR3 plus reference TRBV5-1 and TRBJ2-7, the full variable domain is KAGVTQTPRYLIKTRGQQVTLSCSPISGHRSVSWYQQTPGQGLQFLFEYFSETQRNKGNFPGRFSGRQFSNSRSEMNVSTLELGDSALYLCASSPLLGGEQYFGPGTRLTVT.

The sample holds a few counts of this clone. The rearrangement uses TRBV30 and TRBJ1-5, with a tentative D call TRBD1 (6 bases). CDR3 length: 13 residues. V was shortened by 8 bases and J by 3 bases, with 14 bases between the two germline ends. Germline V gives CDR1 GTSNPN, CDR2 SVGIG (reference sequence). DNA of the CDR3: TGTGCCGGGGCGGGGGGCCCCAATCAGCCCCAGCATTTT. Translation gives CAGAGGPNQPQHF.

The chain's CDR3 is CASSLKLYNEQFF. The DNA for the CDR3 is TGTGCCAGCAGCTTAAAGCTTTACAATGAGCAGTTCTTC. The J gene is TRBJ2-1, the V gene TRBV7-3, with D hard to call. V lost 1 base and J 4 bases, leaving 5 bases between the germline ends. In germline, CDR1 is SGHTA, CDR2 FQGTGA. The CDR3 extends over 13 amino acids.

J is TRBJ2-7 and V is TRBV7-2, with TRBD1 as a possible D gene (5 bases). CDR1 SGHTA and CDR2 FQGNSA come from the germline V gene. The ends were cut back, 5 bases at V and 2 bases at J, with 19 bases in the middle. The CDR3 contains 16 residues. The CDR3 coding sequence is TGTGCCAGCAGCCCTACAAGAATGACAGTAGCCTACGAGCAGTACTTC. Amino acid sequence: CASSPTRMTVAYEQYF. The complete variable domain, with remaining parts taken from reference TRBV7-2 and TRBJ2-7, reads GAGVSQSPSNKVTEKGKDVELRCDPISGHTALYWYRQSLGQGLEFLIYFQGNSAPDKSGLPSDRFSAERTGGSVSTLTIQRTQQEDSAVYLCASSPTRMTVAYEQYFGPGTRLTVT.

This clone showed up just a few times. The CDR3 here is CASSIETARAKNIQYF. The CDR3 nucleotides read TGTGCCAGTAGTATAGAGACCGCGAGGGCCAAAAACATTCAGTACTTC. This chain connects TRBV19 to TRBJ2-4; no clear D gene. This CDR3 comprises 16 residues. Trimming took off 0 bases at V and 1 base at J, with 10 bases between the two ends. In germline, CDR1 is LNHDA, CDR2 SQIVND (reference sequence).

The V gene is TRBV9, the J gene TRBJ1-3, with D perhaps TRBD1 (6 bases). Germline CDR1 is SGDLS and CDR2 is YYNGEE. The CDR3 length is 11 residues. V lost 7 bases to trimming and J lost 7 bases, with 9 bases between them. CDR3 DNA: TGTGCCAGCGGGGGCCAGAACACCATATATTTT. Translating gives CASGGQNTIYF.

This rearrangement joins TRBV30 to TRBJ2-2; 8 bases agree with TRBD2. Germline CDR1 GTSNPN, CDR2 SVGIG (reference sequence). Unmatched junction bases numbered 8, after V lost 7 bases and J lost 4 bases. The CDR3 runs 14 residues. CDR3 DNA sequence: TGTGCCTCCATGGCTAGCGGGTTCACCGGGGAGCTGTTTTTT. This sequence encodes CASMASGFTGELFF.

CDR3 in amino acids: CAWSVGSGADTQYF. CDR3 DNA sequence: TGTGCCTGGAGTGTGGGGAGCGGGGCAGATACGCAGTATTTT. The chain uses TRBV30 and TRBJ2-3; 7 bases are shared with TRBD2. CDR3 length: 14 residues. Trimming removed 0 bases from V and 4 bases from J; junction bases left unmatched: 4. Germline V gene sequence: CDR1 GTSNPN, CDR2 SVGIG (reference sequence).

The chain has TRBV7-9 and TRBJ1-1; 8 nucleotides align to TRBD1. Per germline, CDR1 SEHNR and CDR2 FQNEAQ (reference sequence). With 5 bases clipped from V and 5 bases from J, the junction kept 7 bases outside the gene matches. CDR3 length equals 14 residues. The DNA of the CDR3 is TGTGCCAGCAGCCCAGGACAGGGTTGGACTGAAGCTTTCTTT. It yields the protein CASSPGQGWTEAFF.

This clone was detected a few times. The V and J genes are TRBV5-1 and TRBJ2-5; D is undetermined. Germline CDR1 SGHRS, CDR2 YFSETQ. The length of the CDR3 is 15 residues. The V and J ends lost 0 bases and 2 bases respectively, with 11 bases between them. CDR3 sequence reads: CASSLDELGQETQYF. Written as DNA, the CDR3 is TGCGCCAGCAGCTTGGATGAGCTAGGACAAGAGACCCAGTACTTC.

The genes are TRBV15 and TRBJ2-3; 11 positions match TRBD2. The germline V gene encodes CDR1 LNHNV and CDR2 YYDKDF (reference sequence). The V segment lost 4 bases and the J segment 5 bases; nucleotides outside the gene matches: 8. The CDR3 has 16 residues. The CDR3 is CATSTGTSGFIDTQYF. The CDR3 coding sequence is TGTGCCACCAGCACCGGGACTAGCGGTTTCATAGATACGCAGTATTTT.

This clone has a handful of counts. The V and J genes are TRBV2 and TRBJ1-1; 7 positions agree with TRBD1. CDR3 size: 12 residues. J was trimmed by 8 bases and V by 3 bases; bases with no gene match: 3. Germline V gene sequence: CDR1 SNHLY, CDR2 FYNNEI. The CDR3 reads CASSDDREEAFF. CDR3 DNA sequence: TGTGCCAGCAGTGACGACAGGGAGGAAGCTTTCTTT.

Only a few counts were recorded for this clone. The rearrangement joins TRBV5-8 to TRBJ1-5; the D gene is possibly TRBD1 (5 bases). The CDR3 spans 14 residues. V gave up 3 bases and J gave up 5 bases, with 12 bases separating them. The germline gives CDR1 SGHTS, CDR2 YDEGEE. For the CDR3, the DNA is TGTGCCAGCAGCTGGACACCCGGGCATCAGCCCCAGCATTTT. Encoded protein: CASSWTPGHQPQHF.

This clone was picked up one time. This chain joins TRBV5-1 and TRBJ2-1; possible D gene TRBD2, 5 bases. CDR1 and CDR2 (germline): SGHRS, YFSETQ. CDR3 size: 15 residues. Trimming took off 0 bases at V and 7 bases at J, with 14 bases between the two ends. CDR3 sequence reads: CASSLVGSLSNEQFF. CDR3 sequence (DNA): TGCGCCAGCAGCTTGGTTGGGAGTTTGTCGAATGAGCAGTTCTTC.

This clone occurred many times. The gene calls are TRBV6-1 and TRBJ1-2; 7 bases fit TRBD1. Germline CDR1 and CDR2: MNHNS and SASEGT. V dropped 6 bases and J dropped 7; count of bases not matched to a gene: 8. The CDR3 has 13 residues. The CDR3 reads CASSETGVRGYTF. CDR3 coding DNA: TGTGCCAGCAGCGAAACAGGGGTTCGTGGCTACACCTTC.

This clone was seen a few times. The same CDR3 is also encoded by other DNA sequences in this sample. The V and J genes are TRBV5-1 and TRBJ2-3; D is perhaps TRBD2 (5 bases). CDR1 is SGHRS and CDR2 is YFSETQ in the germline V gene. The CDR3 length is 14 residues. Trimming cost V 4 bases and J 5 bases, with 14 bases left between them. The CDR3 DNA sequence: TGCGCCAGCAGCAGGAGCGGCAGAGTAGATACGCAGTATTTT. Translating gives CASSRSGRVDTQYF.

This clone was detected a few times. The J gene is TRBJ2-3, the V gene TRBV14; D is perhaps TRBD2 (6 bases). Trimming pared 0 bases from V and 2 bases from J, leaving 15 bases between. The germline CDR1 and CDR2 sequences are SGHDN and FVKESK. The CDR3 extends over 17 amino acids. Written as DNA, the CDR3 is TGTGCCAGCAGCCAAGACGCGGGGACCATGCACACAGATACGCAGTATTTT. Amino acid sequence: CASSQDAGTMHTDTQYF. The full variable domain, its missing parts supplied by reference TRBV14 and TRBJ2-3, is EAGVTQFPSHSVIEKGQTVTLRCDPISGHDNLYWYRRVMGKEIKFLLHFVKESKQDESGMPNNRFLAERTGGTYSTLKVQPAELEDSGVYFCASSQDAGTMHTDTQYFGPGTRLTVL.

This CDR3 reads CASSPSGYNTGELFF. In nucleotides, the CDR3 is TGTGCCAGTAGTCCTAGCGGGTATAACACCGGGGAGCTGTTTTTT. The genes are TRBV19 and TRBJ2-2, with 8 bases matching TRBD2. CDR1 is LNHDA, CDR2 SQIVND, per germline (reference sequence). The CDR3 is 15 residues long. V dropped 5 bases and J dropped 2; count of bases not matched to a gene: 4.

This chain joins TRBV5-1 and TRBJ2-1, with D possibly being TRBD1 (6 bases). CDR3 length equals 15 residues. The V gene lost 0 bases and the J gene lost 7 bases, with 14 bases spanning the gap. In germline, CDR1 is SGHRS, CDR2 YFSETQ. The CDR3 spells CASSLGGRGENEQFF. In DNA, the CDR3 is TGCGCCAGCAGCTTGGGGGGGCGAGGAGAGAATGAGCAGTTCTTC.